This T cell receptor beta chain was sequenced for a study of HIV-infected patients and healthy controls (dated by TCRdb to between 2013 and 2015). General notes on the study: CD4 counts were modestly but significantly increased in about 85% of the 16 patients after three months of therapy, but they remained below normal ranges. The CD4:CD8 ratio rose slightly, whereas CD8 counts showed no consistent shift during early therapy. After a further year of therapy, viral load was undetectable in all patients, having already become undetectable in about 70% of the 16 patients by the second bleed. Patients exhibited no overall T-cell lymphocytopenia, and total CDR3 counts per chain were not significantly different from those of controls. Whether deep TCR repertoire sequencing of small blood samples from HIV patients could capture immune perturbation and reconstitution was tested in the study. Findings and caveats that apply to the study as a whole: Using whole blood restricted sequencing depth and prevented separating the dynamics of distinct T-cell subpopulations. The study did not determine donor HLA types. By Jaccard index and by the count of highly shared sequences, healthy controls shared more CDR3s between individuals than HIV+ patients did. HIV-infected repertoires had significantly higher mean Gini indices than controls, possibly reflecting oligoclonality. A major limit on how widely the findings apply, in the view of the authors, was that only sixteen HIV-infected individuals were processed. Alpha-beta chain pairing was not determined in the samples. Alpha-chain CDR3s from MAIT cells appeared at high frequency in healthy controls but were severely depleted in HIV+ repertoires. Treated samples represented only around three months of therapy, a duration arguably insufficient for detecting immune reconstitution in view of low adult thymic output. Slight age and sex profile differences between the study cohorts did not explain the observed diversity differences. During therapy, HIV-associated CDR3s significantly decreased in frequency, while CMV-associated CDR3s did not change significantly, though most became more frequent. The apparent post-therapy recovery of the Gini index in HIV-infected patients was not reproduced in size-matched repertoire data. Eight alpha and eight beta V genes showed significantly different mean usage between HIV-infected patients and controls. Unequal numbers of distinct sequences between patients and controls complicated comparisons, and size-matching overweighted rare events from HIV-infected data. Compared with untreated HIV+ repertoires, healthy control repertoires had roughly threefold more distinct CDR3s and higher Shannon diversity.

Follow-up blood from HIV-infected patients was collected roughly three months, about 14 weeks, after antiretroviral therapy began. Whole blood was used without cell fractionation, so the repertoire reflected all unsorted peripheral T cells. For RNA extraction, around 2.5 ml of peripheral blood was drawn into Tempus tubes. Patients were deemed ineligible for enrollment if they had febrile or AIDS-related illness, tumors, hepatitis B or C coinfection, immunomodulatory therapy, recent vaccination or treatment interruptions. Residual genomic DNA was removed with the TURBO-DNase kit and globin mRNA was depleted with GLOBINclear. A few counts support this clonotype. This clone's antigen is unknown. Base-call qualities are not available, and no considerably larger clone is one nucleotide away. Counted from cysteine to phenylalanine, this CDR3 has 15 amino acids. Just the 45-base CDR3 DNA is kept, in frame starting at base 1. The CDR1 and CDR2 encoded by the germline V gene are SQVTM and ANQGSEA. V and J lose 0 bases and 1 base, and a span of 9 bases separates them.

SuperScript III was used to reverse transcribe 500 ng RNA with primers targeting the alpha and beta constant regions. Separate alpha and beta chain libraries were made by chain-specific third strand synthesis with multiplexing indices. In the protocol, all rearrangements within a chain were amplified with a single primer pair so that primer bias was avoided, and molecular barcodes were added to each cDNA molecule. Purified cDNA was joined by T4 RNA Ligase 1 to a 5' RACE adapter carrying a random hexamer and the SP2 sequencing primer site. The authors primed second strand synthesis from the SP2 site with Phusion polymerase and used slow temperature ramps to favor optimal annealing. Each molecule's 12-nucleotide barcode consisted of two random hexamer sequences, both added before amplification and joined together. P5 and P7 adapter elements plus a second index were added in a short first PCR, which was followed by an approximately 21-cycle amplification PCR with P5s and P7 primers. Libraries received around 25 PCR cycles in total, were quantified on a Qubit, sized on a Bioanalyzer, and diluted to 4 to 5 nM. The normalized libraries were sequenced on an Illumina MiSeq using 2 x 250 paired-end kits. MinElute columns were the means by which the reverse transcription reactions were cleaned up, and the reactions were eluted into 10 ul Tris-Cl. A 1:1 ratio of AMPure XP beads was used to clean the adapter ligations after they had run for around 20 hours at 16 degrees C. Processing in the source paper ran as follows. A modified Decombinator that output V, J, insert and barcode information was used to process the demultiplexed FASTQ files. Sequences that shared a barcode but differed from the dominant sequence were treated as errors and discarded, and barcodes were clustered at Levenshtein distance 3 and counted to estimate the original cDNA molecules. For downstream analyses, the R packages ineq, vegan, igraph and RCytoscape were used, along with IMGT nomenclature and CDR3 definitions. V gene usage was computed over distinct sequences, each TCR counted once to avoid skew from clonal expansion. Whenever two unique CDR3 amino acid sequences within a donor differed by a single Levenshtein edit, similarity networks linked them. The authors compiled published HIV-specific CDR3s (around 90 alpha, some 700 beta) and CMV-specific CDR3s (approximately 14 alpha, a few hundred beta) and searched for them in the repertoires. Random subsampling to size-matched repertoires showed patients' decreased diversity was not caused by their lower sequence numbers. In-frame beta chains were kept once TCRdb had trimmed the public reads at Q25 with fastp and called clones with MiXCR. Every CDR3 protein is listed once, alongside the most common genes and DNA of its rows. The V and J calls here are based on TCRdb, not the publication. The sample table holds about 7,900 distinct CDR3 sequences, of which about 8.4% were seen once. The top ten clonotypes cover roughly 10% of the sample.

The clonotype was recovered from an adult with HIV infection. The sequences come from blood, collected during antiretroviral therapy. The rearranged segments are TRBV29-1 and TRBJ2-2; a tentative D call is TRBD1 (5 bases match). The CDR3 region reads CSVEDAGKNTGELFF. The base sequence is TGCAGCGTTGAAGATGCAGGGAAGAACACCGGGGAGCTGTTTTTT.